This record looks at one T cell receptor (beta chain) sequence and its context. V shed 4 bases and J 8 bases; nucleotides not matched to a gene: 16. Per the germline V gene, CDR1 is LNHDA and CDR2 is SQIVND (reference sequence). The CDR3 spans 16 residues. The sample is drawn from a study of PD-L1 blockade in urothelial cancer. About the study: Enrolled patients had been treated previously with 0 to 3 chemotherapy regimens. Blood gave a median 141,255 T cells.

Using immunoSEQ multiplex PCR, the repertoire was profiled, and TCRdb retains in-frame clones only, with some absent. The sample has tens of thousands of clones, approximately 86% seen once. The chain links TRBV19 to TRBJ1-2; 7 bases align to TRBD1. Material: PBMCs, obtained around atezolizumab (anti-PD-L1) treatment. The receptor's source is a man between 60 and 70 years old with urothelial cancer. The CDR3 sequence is CASSTLPGEGGHGYTF. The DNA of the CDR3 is TGTGCCAGTAGTACGCTTCCGGGGGAAGGGGGCCACGGCTACACCTTC.